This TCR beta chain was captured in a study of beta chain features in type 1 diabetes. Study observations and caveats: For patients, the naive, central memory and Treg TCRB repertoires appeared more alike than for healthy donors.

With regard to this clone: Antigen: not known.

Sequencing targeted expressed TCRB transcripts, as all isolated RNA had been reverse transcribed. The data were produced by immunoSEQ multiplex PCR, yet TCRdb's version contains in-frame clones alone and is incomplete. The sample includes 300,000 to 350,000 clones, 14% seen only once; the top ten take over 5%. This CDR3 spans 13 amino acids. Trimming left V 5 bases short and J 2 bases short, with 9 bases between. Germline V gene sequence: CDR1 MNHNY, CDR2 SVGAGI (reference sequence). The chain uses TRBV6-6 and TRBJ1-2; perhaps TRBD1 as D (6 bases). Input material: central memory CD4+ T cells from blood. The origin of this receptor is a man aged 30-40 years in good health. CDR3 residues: CASSKGQNYGYTF. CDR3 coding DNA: TGTGCCAGCAGTAAGGGACAAAACTATGGCTACACCTTC.